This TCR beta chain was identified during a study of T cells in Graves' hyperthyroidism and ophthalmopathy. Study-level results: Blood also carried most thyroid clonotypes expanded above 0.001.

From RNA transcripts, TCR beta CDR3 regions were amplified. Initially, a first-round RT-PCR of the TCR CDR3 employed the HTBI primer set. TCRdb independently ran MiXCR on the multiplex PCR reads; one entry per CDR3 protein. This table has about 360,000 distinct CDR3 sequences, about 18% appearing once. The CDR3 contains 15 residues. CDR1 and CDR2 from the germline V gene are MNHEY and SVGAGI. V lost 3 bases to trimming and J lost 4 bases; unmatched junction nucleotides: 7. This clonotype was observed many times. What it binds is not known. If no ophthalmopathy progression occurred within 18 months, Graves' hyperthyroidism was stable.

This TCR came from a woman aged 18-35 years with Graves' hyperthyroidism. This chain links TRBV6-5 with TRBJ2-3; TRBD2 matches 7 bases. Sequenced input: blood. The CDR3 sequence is CASSYGGGTPDTQYF. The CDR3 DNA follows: TGTGCCAGCAGTTATGGGGGGGGGACCCCAGATACGCAGTATTTT.